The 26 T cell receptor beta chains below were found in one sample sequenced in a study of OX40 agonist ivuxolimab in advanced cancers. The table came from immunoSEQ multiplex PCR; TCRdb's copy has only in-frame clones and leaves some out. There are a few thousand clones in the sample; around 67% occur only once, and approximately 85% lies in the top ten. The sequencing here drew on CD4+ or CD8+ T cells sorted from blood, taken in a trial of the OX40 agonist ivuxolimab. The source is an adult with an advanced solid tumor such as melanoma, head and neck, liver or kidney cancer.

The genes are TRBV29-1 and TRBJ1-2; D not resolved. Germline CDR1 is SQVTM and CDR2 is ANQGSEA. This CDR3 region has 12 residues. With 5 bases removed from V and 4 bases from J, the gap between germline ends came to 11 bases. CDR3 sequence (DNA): TGCAGCGTTTTGGGCAGCAGCTATGGCTACACCTTC. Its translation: CSVLGSSYGYTF.

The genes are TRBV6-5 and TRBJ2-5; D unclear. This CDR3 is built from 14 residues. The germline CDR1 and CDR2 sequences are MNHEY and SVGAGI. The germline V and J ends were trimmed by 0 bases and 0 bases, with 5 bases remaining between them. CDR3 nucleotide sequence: TGTGCCAGCAGTTACTCAGGCGACCAAGAGACCCAGTACTTC. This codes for CASSYSGDQETQYF.

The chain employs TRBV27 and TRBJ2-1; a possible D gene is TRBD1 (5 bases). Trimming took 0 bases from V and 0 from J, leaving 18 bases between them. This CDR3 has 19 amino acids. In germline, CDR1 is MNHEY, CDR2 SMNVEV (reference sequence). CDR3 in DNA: TGTGCCAGCAGTTTATCGCTTCGTTCGCTTGACAGCTCCTACAATGAGCAGTTCTTC. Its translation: CASSLSLRSLDSSYNEQFF.

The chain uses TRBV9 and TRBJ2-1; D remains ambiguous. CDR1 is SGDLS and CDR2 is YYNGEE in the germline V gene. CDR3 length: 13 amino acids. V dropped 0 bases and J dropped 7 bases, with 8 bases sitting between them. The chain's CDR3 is CASSVGVLNEQFF. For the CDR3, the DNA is TGTGCCAGCAGCGTAGGAGTCCTGAATGAGCAGTTCTTC.

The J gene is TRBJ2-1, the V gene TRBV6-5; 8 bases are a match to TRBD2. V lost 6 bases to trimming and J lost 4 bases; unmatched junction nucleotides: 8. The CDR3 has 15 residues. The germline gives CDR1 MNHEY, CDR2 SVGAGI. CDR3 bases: TGTGCCAGCAGGAGCGGCGGGGGGCCATACAATGAGCAGTTCTTC. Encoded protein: CASRSGGGPYNEQFF.

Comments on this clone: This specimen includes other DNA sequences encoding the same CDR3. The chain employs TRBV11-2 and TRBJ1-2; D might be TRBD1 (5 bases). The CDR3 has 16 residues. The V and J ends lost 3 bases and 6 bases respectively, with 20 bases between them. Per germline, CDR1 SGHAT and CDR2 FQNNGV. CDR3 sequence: CASSLPGTPVVDGYTF. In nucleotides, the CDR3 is TGTGCCAGCAGCTTGCCCGGGACCCCCGTAGTCGATGGCTACACCTTC.

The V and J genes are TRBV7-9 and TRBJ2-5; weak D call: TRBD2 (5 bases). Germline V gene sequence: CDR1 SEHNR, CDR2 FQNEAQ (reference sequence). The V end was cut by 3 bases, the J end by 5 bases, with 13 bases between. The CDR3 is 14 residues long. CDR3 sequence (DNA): TGTGCCAGCAGCTTGGTGTTCGGGGTCGAGACCCAGTACTTC. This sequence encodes CASSLVFGVETQYF.

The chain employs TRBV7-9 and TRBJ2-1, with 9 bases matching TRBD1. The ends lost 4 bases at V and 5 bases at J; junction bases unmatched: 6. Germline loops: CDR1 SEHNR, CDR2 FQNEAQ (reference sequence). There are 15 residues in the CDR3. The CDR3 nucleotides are TGTGCCAGCAGCTCCGGGACAGGGCGCAACAATGAGCAGTTCTTC. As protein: CASSSGTGRNNEQFF. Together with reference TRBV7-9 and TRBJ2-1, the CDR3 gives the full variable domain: DTGVSQNPRHKITKRGQNVTFRCDPISEHNRLYWYRQTLGQGPEFLTYFQNEAQLEKSRLLSDRFSAERPKGSFSTLEIQRTEQGDSAMYLCASSSGTGRNNEQFFGPGTRLTVL.

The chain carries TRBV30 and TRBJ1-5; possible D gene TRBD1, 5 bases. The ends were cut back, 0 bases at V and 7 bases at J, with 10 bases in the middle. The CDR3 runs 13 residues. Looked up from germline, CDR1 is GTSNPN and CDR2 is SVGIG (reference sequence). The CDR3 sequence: CAWSVPGIQPQHF. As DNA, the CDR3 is TGTGCCTGGAGTGTACCAGGGATCCAGCCCCAGCATTTT.

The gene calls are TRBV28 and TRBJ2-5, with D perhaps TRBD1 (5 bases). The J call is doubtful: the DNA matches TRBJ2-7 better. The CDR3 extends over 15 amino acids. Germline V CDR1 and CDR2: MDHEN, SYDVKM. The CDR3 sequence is CASSWRQRLTYEQYF. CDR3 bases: TGTGCCAGCAGTTGGCGACAGAGACTTACCTACGAGCAGTACTTC.

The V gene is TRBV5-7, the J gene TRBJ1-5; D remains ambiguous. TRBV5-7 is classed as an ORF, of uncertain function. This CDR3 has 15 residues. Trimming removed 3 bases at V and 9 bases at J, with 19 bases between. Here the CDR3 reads CASSCTGPSCWPQHF. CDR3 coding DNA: TGTGCCAGCAGCTGCACTGGGCCCTCGTGTTGGCCCCAGCATTTT.

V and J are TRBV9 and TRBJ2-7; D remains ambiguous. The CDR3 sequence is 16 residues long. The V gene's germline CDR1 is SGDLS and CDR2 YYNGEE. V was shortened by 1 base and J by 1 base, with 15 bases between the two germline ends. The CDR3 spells CASSVTPMLGSYEQYF. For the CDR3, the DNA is TGTGCCAGCAGCGTAACGCCGATGTTGGGATCCTACGAGCAGTACTTC.

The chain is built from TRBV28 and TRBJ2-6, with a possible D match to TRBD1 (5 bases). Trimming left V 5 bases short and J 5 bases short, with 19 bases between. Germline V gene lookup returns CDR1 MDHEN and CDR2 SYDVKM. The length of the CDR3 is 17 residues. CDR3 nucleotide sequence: TGTGCCAGCAGTCAGGGAAATACACAAAGTCGGGCCAACGTCCTGACTTTC. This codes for CASSQGNTQSRANVLTF.

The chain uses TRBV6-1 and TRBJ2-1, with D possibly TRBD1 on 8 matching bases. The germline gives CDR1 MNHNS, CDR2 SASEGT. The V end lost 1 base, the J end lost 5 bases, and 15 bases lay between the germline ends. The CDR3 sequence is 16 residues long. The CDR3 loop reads CASSEERTGRDNEQFF. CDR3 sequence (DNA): TGTGCCAGCAGTGAAGAGAGGACAGGGAGGGACAATGAGCAGTTCTTC.

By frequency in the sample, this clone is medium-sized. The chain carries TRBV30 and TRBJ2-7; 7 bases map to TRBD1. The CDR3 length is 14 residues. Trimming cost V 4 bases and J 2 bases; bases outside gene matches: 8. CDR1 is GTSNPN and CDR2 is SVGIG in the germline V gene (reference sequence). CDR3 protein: CAWKNRDSTYEQYF. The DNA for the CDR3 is TGTGCCTGGAAAAACCGGGACAGCACCTACGAGCAGTACTTC.

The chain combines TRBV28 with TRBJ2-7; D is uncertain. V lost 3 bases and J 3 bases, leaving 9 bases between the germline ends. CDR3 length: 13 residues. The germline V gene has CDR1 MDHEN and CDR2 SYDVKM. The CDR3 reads CASSFDWRYEQYF. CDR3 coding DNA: TGTGCCAGCAGTTTCGACTGGCGCTACGAGCAGTACTTC. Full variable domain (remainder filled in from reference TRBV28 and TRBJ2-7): DVKVTQSSRYLVKRTGEKVFLECVQDMDHENMFWYRQDPGLGLRLIYFSYDVKMKEKGDIPEGYSVSREKKERFSLILESASTNQTSMYLCASSFDWRYEQYFGPGTRLTVT.

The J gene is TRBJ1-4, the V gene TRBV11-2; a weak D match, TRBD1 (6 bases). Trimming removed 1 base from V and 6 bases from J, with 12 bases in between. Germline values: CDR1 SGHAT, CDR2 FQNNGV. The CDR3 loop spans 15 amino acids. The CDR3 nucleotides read TGTGCCAGCAGCTTAGGTGACAGGAGTTATGAAAAACTGTTTTTT. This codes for CASSLGDRSYEKLFF.

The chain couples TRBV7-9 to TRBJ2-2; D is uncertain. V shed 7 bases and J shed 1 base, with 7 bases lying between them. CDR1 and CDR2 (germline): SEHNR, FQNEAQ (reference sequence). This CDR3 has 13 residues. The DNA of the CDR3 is TGTGCCAGCATGGGATTGAACACCGGGGAGCTGTTTTTT. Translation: CASMGLNTGELFF.

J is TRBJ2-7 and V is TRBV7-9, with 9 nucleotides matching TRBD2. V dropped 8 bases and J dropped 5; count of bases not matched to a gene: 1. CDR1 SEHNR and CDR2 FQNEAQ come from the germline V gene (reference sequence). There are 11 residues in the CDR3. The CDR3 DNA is TGTGCCAGCCAGCGGGAGGACGAGCAGTACTTC. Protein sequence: CASQREDEQYF.

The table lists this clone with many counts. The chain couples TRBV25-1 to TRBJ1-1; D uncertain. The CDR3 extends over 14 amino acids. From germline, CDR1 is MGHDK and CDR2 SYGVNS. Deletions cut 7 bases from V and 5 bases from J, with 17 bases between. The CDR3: CASTTMGRETEAFF. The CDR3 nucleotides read TGTGCCAGCACCACCATGGGTAGGGAAACTGAAGCTTTCTTT.

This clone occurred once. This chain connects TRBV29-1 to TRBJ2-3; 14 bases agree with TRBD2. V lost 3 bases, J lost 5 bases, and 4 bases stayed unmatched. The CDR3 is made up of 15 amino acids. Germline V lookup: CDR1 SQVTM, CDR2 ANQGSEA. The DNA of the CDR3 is TGCAGCGTTGAGGGACTAGCGGGGGATCTAGATACGCAGTATTTT. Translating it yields CSVEGLAGDLDTQYF.

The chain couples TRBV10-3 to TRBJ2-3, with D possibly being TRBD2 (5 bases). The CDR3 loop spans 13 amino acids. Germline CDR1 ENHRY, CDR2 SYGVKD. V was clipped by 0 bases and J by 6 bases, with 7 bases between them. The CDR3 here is CAISESPGDTQYF. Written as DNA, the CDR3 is TGTGCCATCAGTGAGTCGCCGGGGGATACGCAGTATTTT.

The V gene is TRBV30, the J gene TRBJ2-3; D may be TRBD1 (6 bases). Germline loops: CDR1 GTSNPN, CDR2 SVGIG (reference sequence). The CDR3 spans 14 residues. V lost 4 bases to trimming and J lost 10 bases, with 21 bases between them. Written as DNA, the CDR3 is TGTGCCTGGATGCAGGACAGAGAACAGCCCGCGCAGTATTTT. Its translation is CAWMQDREQPAQYF.

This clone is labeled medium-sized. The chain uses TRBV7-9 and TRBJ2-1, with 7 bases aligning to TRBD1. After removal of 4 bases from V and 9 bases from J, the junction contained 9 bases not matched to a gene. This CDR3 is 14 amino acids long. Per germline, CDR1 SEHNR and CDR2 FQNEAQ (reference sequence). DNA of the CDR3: TGTGCCAGCAGCTCAACAGGGGATCTCGGTGAGCAGTTCTTC. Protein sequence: CASSSTGDLGEQFF.

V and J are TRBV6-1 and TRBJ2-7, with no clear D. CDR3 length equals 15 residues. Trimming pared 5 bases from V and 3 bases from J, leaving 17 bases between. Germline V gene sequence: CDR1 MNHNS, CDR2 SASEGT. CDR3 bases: TGTGCCAGCAGTCCCTATGAGGCCCCAAACTACGAGCAGTACTTC. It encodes CASSPYEAPNYEQYF.

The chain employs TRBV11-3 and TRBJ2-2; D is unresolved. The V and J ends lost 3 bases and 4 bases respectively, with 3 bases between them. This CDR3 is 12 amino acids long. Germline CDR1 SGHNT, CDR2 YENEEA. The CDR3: CASSFPTGELFF. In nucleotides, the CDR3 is TGTGCCAGCAGCTTTCCCACCGGGGAGCTGTTTTTT.